The 20 T cell receptor beta chains given below trace back to one sample, sequenced in a study of beta chain features in type 1 diabetes. Expressed TCRB transcripts were sequenced because the isolated RNA had all been reverse transcribed beforehand. Assay used: immunoSEQ multiplex PCR; TCRdb lists only in-frame clones, some missing. In the table there are more than 300,000 clones, around 16% of which are singletons. The sequencing sample was made of naive CD4+ T cells from blood. The source is a woman between 18 and 30 years old in good health.

The chain carries TRBV7-6 and TRBJ2-5, with D possibly TRBD2 on 6 matching bases. CDR3 length: 12 amino acids. The germline CDR1 and CDR2 sequences are SGHVS and FNYEAQ. The V gene lost 11 bases and the J gene lost 2 bases, with 12 bases spanning the gap. In nucleotides, the CDR3 is TGTGCCTCAACTAGCTCTCAAGAGACCCAGTACTTC. It encodes CASTSSQETQYF.

This clone showed up just a few times. V and J are TRBV29-1 and TRBJ2-5; D is possibly TRBD1 (5 bases). The CDR3 is 13 residues long. The V gene lost 6 bases and the J gene lost 5 bases, with 16 bases spanning the gap. In germline, CDR1 is SQVTM, CDR2 ANQGSEA. The CDR3 nucleotides are TGCAGCGTCAATAGGGGTCTCGGGGAGACCCAGTACTTC. Protein product: CSVNRGLGETQYF.

The CDR3 reads CAWSVTLAGVGEQYF. The CDR3 nucleotides read TGTGCCTGGAGTGTAACACTAGCGGGAGTCGGCGAGCAGTACTTC. The genes are TRBV30 and TRBJ2-7, with 11 bases lining up with TRBD2. There are 15 residues in the CDR3. Trimming cost V 0 bases and J 6 bases; bases outside gene matches: 7. The germline CDR1 and CDR2 sequences are GTSNPN and SVGIG (reference sequence).

V gene TRBV9 combines with J gene TRBJ2-1, with 10 bases aligning to TRBD1. V lost 2 bases, J lost 6 bases, and 5 bases stayed unmatched. CDR1 and CDR2 from the germline V gene are SGDLS and YYNGEE. There are 15 residues in the CDR3. The CDR3 coding sequence is TGTGCCAGCAGCGTCGAGGGACAGGGGATCAATGAGCAGTTCTTC. This translates into CASSVEGQGINEQFF.

In its sample, this clone was seen a few times. V gene TRBV30 combines with J gene TRBJ2-3; the D is unclear. The CDR3 sequence is 12 residues long. Germline CDR1 and CDR2: GTSNPN and SVGIG (reference sequence). Deletions cut 2 bases from V and 3 bases from J, with 6 bases between. The CDR3 bases are TGTGCCTGGAGTTACGGGACAGATACGCAGTATTTT. Translated, it gives CAWSYGTDTQYF.

The DNA of the CDR3 is TGCAGCGTTGTTGGACTAGCGCAGGGTGAAGCTTTCTTT. Its protein product is CSVVGLAQGEAFF. The rearrangement uses TRBV29-1 and TRBJ1-1; D is possibly TRBD1 (5 bases). Trimming cost V 4 bases and J 7 bases, with 16 bases left between them. CDR3 length equals 13 residues. Germline-derived CDR1 and CDR2 are SQVTM and ANQGSEA. The complete variable domain, with remaining parts taken from reference TRBV29-1 and TRBJ1-1, reads SAVISQKPSRDICQRGTSLTIQCQVDSQVTMMFWYRQQPGQSLTLIATANQGSEATYESGFVIDKFPISRPNLTFSTLTVSNMSPEDSSIYLCSVVGLAQGEAFFGQGTRLTVV.

The chain combines TRBV7-8 with TRBJ2-7; 10 bases are shared with TRBD2. Trimming at V came to 1 base and at J to 2 bases, leaving 11 bases not matched to a gene. The CDR3 spans 18 residues. Germline V CDR1 and CDR2: SGHVS, FQNEAQ. The CDR3 sequence is CASSLVSSGSGGPYEQYF. CDR3 DNA: TGTGCCAGCAGCTTAGTCTCTAGCGGGAGCGGGGGCCCCTACGAGCAGTACTTC.

This clone has only a few counts. V gene TRBV28 combines with J gene TRBJ2-7; 12 bases fit TRBD1. With V trimmed by 4 bases and J by 5 bases, 3 bases remained unmatched. This CDR3 has 14 residues. Germline loops: CDR1 MDHEN, CDR2 SYDVKM. The CDR3 spells CASSWGTGGNEQYF. The CDR3, as DNA: TGTGCCAGCAGTTGGGGGACAGGGGGCAACGAGCAGTACTTC.

V usage is TRBV7-2 and J usage is TRBJ2-1, with a possible D match to TRBD2 (5 bases). V lost 0 bases and J 0 bases, leaving 12 bases between the germline ends. The CDR3 has 17 amino acids. CDR1 and CDR2 from the germline V gene are SGHTA and FQGNSA. The CDR3 region is CASSLARAVSSYNEQFF. CDR3 DNA sequence: TGTGCCAGCAGCTTAGCGCGGGCGGTAAGCTCCTACAATGAGCAGTTCTTC.

The CDR3: CASSESSGSFAETQYF. CDR3 DNA sequence: TGCGCCAGCAGTGAGTCTAGCGGGAGTTTCGCAGAGACCCAGTACTTC. The chain recombines TRBV10-1 with TRBJ2-5, with 9 bases identical to TRBD2. Germline CDR1 and CDR2: WNHNN and SYGVQD (reference sequence). The length of the CDR3 is 16 residues. V was pared by 0 bases and J by 4 bases, with 6 bases of the junction left unmatched.

This clone occurred a few times. The rearrangement joins TRBV28 to TRBJ2-7; 7 bases fit TRBD2. CDR1 and CDR2 (germline): MDHEN, SYDVKM. This CDR3 has 15 residues. V shed 6 bases and J 1 base; nucleotides not matched to a gene: 9. The CDR3 reads CASRSTSDGSYEQYF. In nucleotides, the CDR3 is TGTGCCAGCAGATCCACTAGCGACGGATCCTACGAGCAGTACTTC. The full variable domain, with the rest looked up from reference TRBV28 and TRBJ2-7, is DVKVTQSSRYLVKRTGEKVFLECVQDMDHENMFWYRQDPGLGLRLIYFSYDVKMKEKGDIPEGYSVSREKKERFSLILESASTNQTSMYLCASRSTSDGSYEQYFGPGTRLTVT.

The rearrangement links TRBV5-1 to TRBJ2-5; D possibly corresponds to TRBD2 (5 bases). The V gene lost 4 bases and the J gene lost 7 bases, with 20 bases spanning the gap. The CDR3 is 15 residues long. Germline lookup yields CDR1 SGHRS and CDR2 YFSETQ. CDR3: CASSLSTRSEGTQYF. CDR3 DNA sequence: TGCGCCAGCAGCCTGAGCACTAGGAGTGAGGGGACCCAGTACTTC. The whole variable domain, remainder taken from reference TRBV5-1 and TRBJ2-5, is KAGVTQTPRYLIKTRGQQVTLSCSPISGHRSVSWYQQTPGQGLQFLFEYFSETQRNKGNFPGRFSGRQFSNSRSEMNVSTLELGDSALYLCASSLSTRSEGTQYFGPGTRLLVL.

The chain joins TRBV5-8 to TRBJ2-5; D gene unclear. This CDR3 is 15 amino acids long. Trimming took 4 bases from V and 4 from J, leaving 17 bases between them. Germline V lookup: CDR1 SGHTS, CDR2 YDEGEE. The CDR3 region is CASSPRSVGGETQYF. In nucleotides, the CDR3 is TGTGCCAGCAGCCCCCGGAGTGTCGGTGGAGAGACCCAGTACTTC.

The chain couples TRBV18 to TRBJ2-7, with 7 nucleotides matching TRBD1. CDR1 and CDR2 from the germline V gene are KGHSH and LQKENI. CDR3 size: 14 residues. The V segment lost 6 bases and the J segment 3 bases; nucleotides outside the gene matches: 8. The CDR3 is CASSPRDSRYEQYF. CDR3 bases: TGTGCCAGCTCCCCTCGGGACAGCCGCTACGAGCAGTACTTC.

V usage is TRBV30 and J usage is TRBJ2-5; D ambiguous. Germline V lookup: CDR1 GTSNPN, CDR2 SVGIG (reference sequence). V shed 2 bases and J shed 1 base, with 5 bases lying between them. The CDR3 totals 12 residues. CDR3 sequence reads: CAWSRSQETQYF. CDR3 DNA: TGTGCCTGGAGTCGCAGCCAAGAGACCCAGTACTTC.

The chain uses TRBV27 and TRBJ2-5, with 8 bases that match TRBD1. This CDR3 contains 13 residues. J lost 6 bases, V lost 5 bases, and 5 bases had no gene match. CDR1 MNHEY and CDR2 SMNVEV come from the germline V gene (reference sequence). The CDR3 loop reads CASSAGGVKTQYF. The CDR3 coding sequence is TGTGCCAGCAGTGCAGGGGGCGTGAAGACCCAGTACTTC.

This clone turned up a few times. V gene TRBV7-9 combines with J gene TRBJ2-5; no clear D gene. Trimming removed 2 bases at V and 2 bases at J, with 9 bases between. Germline CDR1 and CDR2: SEHNR and FQNEAQ (reference sequence). The CDR3 is made up of 14 amino acids. CDR3 DNA: TGTGCCAGCAGCTTAAACGCGGCGCAAGAGACCCAGTACTTC. Encoded protein: CASSLNAAQETQYF.

Details on this clone: Other DNA sequences of this sample code for an identical CDR3. This rearrangement joins TRBV28 to TRBJ1-1; the D gene is possibly TRBD1 (5 bases). V was shortened by 7 bases and J by 4 bases, with 13 bases between the two germline ends. This CDR3 comprises 13 residues. CDR1 and CDR2 (germline): MDHEN, SYDVKM. The CDR3 spells CASIHTGGTEAFF. The CDR3 bases are TGTGCCAGCATCCATACGGGGGGCACTGAAGCTTTCTTT. Together with reference TRBV28 and TRBJ1-1, the CDR3 gives the full variable domain: DVKVTQSSRYLVKRTGEKVFLECVQDMDHENMFWYRQDPGLGLRLIYFSYDVKMKEKGDIPEGYSVSREKKERFSLILESASTNQTSMYLCASIHTGGTEAFFGQGTRLTVV.

There are a few counts of this clone. The CDR3 region has the DNA TGTGCCAGCAGCAATACAGGGAAGAGCAATCAGCCCCAGCATTTT. Translation: CASSNTGKSNQPQHF. This chain connects TRBV2 to TRBJ1-5; tentatively, D is TRBD1 (6 bases). Germline lookup yields CDR1 SNHLY and CDR2 FYNNEI. The CDR3 loop spans 15 amino acids. Trimming shortened V by 6 bases and J by 1 base, and 13 bases separated the two germline ends.

The chain employs TRBV6-6 and TRBJ1-1; TRBD1 is a possible D gene (5 bases). V was cut by 0 bases and J by 0 bases, with 8 bases left in between. This CDR3 region has 15 residues. The V gene's germline CDR1 is MNHNY and CDR2 SVGAGI (reference sequence). This CDR3 reads CASSYSQGVNTEAFF. The CDR3 DNA reads as TGTGCCAGCAGTTACTCTCAGGGCGTGAACACTGAAGCTTTCTTT.